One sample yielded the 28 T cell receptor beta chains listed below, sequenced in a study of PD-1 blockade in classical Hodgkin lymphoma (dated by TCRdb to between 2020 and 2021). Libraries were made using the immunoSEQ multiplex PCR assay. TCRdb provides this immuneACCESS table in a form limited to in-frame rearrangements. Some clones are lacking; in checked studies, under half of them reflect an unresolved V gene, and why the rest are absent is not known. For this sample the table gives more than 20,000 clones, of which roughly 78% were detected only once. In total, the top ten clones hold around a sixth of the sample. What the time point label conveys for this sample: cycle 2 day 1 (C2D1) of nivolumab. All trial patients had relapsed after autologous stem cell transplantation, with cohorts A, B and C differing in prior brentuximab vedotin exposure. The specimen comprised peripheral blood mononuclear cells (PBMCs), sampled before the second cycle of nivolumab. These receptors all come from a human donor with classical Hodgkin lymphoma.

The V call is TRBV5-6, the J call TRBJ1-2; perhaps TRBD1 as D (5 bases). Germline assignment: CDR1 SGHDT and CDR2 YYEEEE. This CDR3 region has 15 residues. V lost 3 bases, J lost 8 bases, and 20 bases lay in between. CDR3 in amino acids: CASSSVGRDNVGYTF. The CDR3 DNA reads TGTGCCAGCAGCTCAGTAGGCAGGGATAACGTGGGCTACACCTTC.

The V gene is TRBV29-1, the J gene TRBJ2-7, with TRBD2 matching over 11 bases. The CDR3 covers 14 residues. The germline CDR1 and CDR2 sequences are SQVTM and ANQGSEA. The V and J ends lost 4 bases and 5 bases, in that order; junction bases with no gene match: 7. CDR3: CSVVPSGRRNEQYF. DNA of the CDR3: TGCAGCGTTGTACCTAGCGGGAGGCGGAACGAGCAGTACTTC.

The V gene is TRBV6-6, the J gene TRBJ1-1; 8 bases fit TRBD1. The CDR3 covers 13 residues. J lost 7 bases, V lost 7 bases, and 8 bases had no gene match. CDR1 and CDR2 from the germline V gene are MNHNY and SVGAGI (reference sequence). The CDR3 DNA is TGTGCCAGCAATACCGGGACAGGACTTGAAGCTTTCTTT. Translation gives CASNTGTGLEAFF.

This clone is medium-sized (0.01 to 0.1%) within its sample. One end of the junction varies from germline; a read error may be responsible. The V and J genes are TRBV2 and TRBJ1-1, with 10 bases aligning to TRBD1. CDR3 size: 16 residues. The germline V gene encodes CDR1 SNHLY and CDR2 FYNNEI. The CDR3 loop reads CASREGQGGMNTEAFF. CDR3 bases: TGTGCCAGCAGAGAAGGACAGGGGGGAATGAACACTGAAGCTTTCTTT.

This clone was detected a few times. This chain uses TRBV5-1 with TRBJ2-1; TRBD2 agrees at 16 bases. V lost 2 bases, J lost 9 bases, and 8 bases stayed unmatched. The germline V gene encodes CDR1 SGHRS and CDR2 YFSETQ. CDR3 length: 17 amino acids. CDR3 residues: CASSFGAGLAGGSEQFF. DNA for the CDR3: TGCGCCAGCAGCTTTGGGGCGGGACTAGCGGGAGGGAGTGAGCAGTTCTTC. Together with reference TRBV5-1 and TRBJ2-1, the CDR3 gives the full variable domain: KAGVTQTPRYLIKTRGQQVTLSCSPISGHRSVSWYQQTPGQGLQFLFEYFSETQRNKGNFPGRFSGRQFSNSRSEMNVSTLELGDSALYLCASSFGAGLAGGSEQFFGPGTRLTVL.

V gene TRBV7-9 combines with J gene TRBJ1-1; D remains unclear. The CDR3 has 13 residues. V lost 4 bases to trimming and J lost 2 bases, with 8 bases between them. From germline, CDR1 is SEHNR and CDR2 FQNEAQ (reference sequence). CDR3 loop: CASSSEGNTEAFF. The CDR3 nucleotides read TGTGCCAGCAGCTCCGAGGGTAACACTGAAGCTTTCTTT.

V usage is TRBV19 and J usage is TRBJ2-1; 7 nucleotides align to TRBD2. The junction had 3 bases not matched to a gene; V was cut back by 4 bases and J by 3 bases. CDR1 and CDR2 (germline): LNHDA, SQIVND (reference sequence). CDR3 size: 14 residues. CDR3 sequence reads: CASSTRGYYNEQFF. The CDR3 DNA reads TGTGCCAGTAGTACGCGGGGGTACTACAATGAGCAGTTCTTC.

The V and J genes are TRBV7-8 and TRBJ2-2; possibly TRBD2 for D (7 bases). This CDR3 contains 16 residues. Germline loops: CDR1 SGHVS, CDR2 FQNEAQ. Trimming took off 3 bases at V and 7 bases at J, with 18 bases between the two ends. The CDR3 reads CASSLSGGLGIGELFF. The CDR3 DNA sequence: TGTGCCAGCAGCTTGTCGGGGGGCTTAGGAATCGGGGAGCTGTTTTTT.

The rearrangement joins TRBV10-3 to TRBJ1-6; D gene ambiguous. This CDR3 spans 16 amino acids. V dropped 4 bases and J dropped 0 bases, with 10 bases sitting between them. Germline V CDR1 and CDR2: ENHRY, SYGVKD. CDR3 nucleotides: TGTGCCATCAGTGTCGGTGGCGGCTCCTATAATTCACCCCTCCACTTT. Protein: CAISVGGGSYNSPLHF.

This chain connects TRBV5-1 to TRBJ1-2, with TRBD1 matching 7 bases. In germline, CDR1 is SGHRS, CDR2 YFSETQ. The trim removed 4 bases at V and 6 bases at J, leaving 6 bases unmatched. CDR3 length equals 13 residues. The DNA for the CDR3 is TGCGCCAGCAGCAGGCAGGGGGAGGATGGCTACACCTTC. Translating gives CASSRQGEDGYTF.

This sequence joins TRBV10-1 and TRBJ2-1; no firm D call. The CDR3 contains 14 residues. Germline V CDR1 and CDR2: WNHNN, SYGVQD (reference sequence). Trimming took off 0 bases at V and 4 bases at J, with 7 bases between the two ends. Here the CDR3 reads CASSESVKYNEQFF. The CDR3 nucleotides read TGCGCCAGCAGTGAGTCGGTCAAGTACAATGAGCAGTTCTTC.

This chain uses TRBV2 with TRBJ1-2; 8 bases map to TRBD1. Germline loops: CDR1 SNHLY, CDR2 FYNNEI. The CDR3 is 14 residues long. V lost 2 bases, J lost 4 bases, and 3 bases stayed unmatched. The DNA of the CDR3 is TGTGCCAGCAGTGAATGGGACAGGTTCTATGGCTACACCTTC. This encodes CASSEWDRFYGYTF.

The CDR3 is CSATGDQPQHF. CDR3 coding DNA: TGCAGTGCTACAGGGGATCAGCCCCAGCATTTT. The V gene is TRBV20-1, the J gene TRBJ1-5, with a tentative D call TRBD1 (6 bases). The V gene's germline CDR1 is DFQATT and CDR2 SNEGSKA (reference sequence). CDR3 length: 11 residues. V dropped 4 bases and J dropped 5 bases, with 6 bases sitting between them.

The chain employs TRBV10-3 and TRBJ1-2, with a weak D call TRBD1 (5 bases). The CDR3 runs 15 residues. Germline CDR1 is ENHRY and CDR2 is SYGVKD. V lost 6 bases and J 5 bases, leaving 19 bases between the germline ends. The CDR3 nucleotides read TGTGCCATCAGCCCTCAGGGACGCCTGGGATATGGCTACACCTTC. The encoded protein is CAISPQGRLGYGYTF.

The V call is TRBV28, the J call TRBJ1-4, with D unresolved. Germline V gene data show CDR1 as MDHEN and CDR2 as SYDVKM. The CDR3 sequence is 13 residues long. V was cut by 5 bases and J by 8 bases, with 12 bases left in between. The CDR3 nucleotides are TGTGCCAGCAGTCTTACTTGGGGAGAAAAACTGTTTTTT. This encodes CASSLTWGEKLFF.

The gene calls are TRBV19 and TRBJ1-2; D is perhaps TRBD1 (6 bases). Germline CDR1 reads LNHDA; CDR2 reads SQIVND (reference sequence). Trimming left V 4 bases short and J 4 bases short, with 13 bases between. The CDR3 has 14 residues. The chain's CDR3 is CASSTQGRGYGYTF. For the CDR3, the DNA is TGTGCCAGTAGTACCCAGGGCAGGGGCTATGGCTACACCTTC.

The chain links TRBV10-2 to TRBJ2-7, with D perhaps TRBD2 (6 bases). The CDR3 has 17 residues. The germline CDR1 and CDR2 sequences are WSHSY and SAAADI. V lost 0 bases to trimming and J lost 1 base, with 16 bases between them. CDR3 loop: CASSESLSLAVSYEQYV. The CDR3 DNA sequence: TGCGCCAGCAGTGAGTCCCTCTCCTTAGCGGTTTCCTACGAGCAGTACGTC.

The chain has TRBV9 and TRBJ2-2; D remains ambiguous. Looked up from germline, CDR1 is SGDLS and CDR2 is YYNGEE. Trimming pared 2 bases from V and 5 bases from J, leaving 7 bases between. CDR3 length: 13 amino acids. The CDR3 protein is CASSVTRTGELFF. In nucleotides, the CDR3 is TGTGCCAGCAGCGTCACACGTACCGGGGAGCTGTTTTTT.

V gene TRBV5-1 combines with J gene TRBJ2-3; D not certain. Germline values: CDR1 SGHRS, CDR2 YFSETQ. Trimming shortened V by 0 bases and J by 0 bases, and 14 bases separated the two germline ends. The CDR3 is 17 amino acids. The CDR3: CASSLAGPGLSTDTQYF. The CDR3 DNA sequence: TGCGCCAGCAGCTTGGCAGGACCCGGCCTTAGCACAGATACGCAGTATTTT.

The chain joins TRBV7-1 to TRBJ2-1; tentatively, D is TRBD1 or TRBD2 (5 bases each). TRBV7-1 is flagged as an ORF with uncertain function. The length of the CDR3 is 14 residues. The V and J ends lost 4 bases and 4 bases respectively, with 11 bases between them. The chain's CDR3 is CASSLGETYNEQFF. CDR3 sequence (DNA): TGTGCCAGCAGCTTGGGGGAGACATACAATGAGCAGTTCTTC.

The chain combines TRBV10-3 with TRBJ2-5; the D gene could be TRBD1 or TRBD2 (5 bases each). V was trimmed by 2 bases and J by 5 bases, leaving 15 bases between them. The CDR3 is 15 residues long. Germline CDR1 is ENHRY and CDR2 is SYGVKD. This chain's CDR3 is CAISEQGSGSETQYF. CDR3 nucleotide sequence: TGTGCCATCAGTGAGCAGGGCTCAGGGAGCGAGACCCAGTACTTC.

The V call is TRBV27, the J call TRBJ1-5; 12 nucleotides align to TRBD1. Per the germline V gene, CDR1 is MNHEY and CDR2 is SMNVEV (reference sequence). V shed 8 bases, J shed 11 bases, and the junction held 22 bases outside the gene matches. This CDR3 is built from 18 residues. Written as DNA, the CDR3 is TGTGCCAGCGGTCGTTTCGGGGACAGGGGGCTATACGGATCAGCCCAGCATTTT. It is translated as CASGRFGDRGLYGSAQHF.

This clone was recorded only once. CDR3 DNA: TGTGCCAGCAGTTCTCAGGGAGGGAGCAATCAGCCCCAGCATTTT. Translated: CASSSQGGSNQPQHF. The chain links TRBV28 to TRBJ1-5, with TRBD1 as a possible D gene (5 bases). The CDR3 loop spans 15 amino acids. V was cut by 4 bases and J by 1 base, with 11 bases left in between. Germline V gene data show CDR1 as MDHEN and CDR2 as SYDVKM.

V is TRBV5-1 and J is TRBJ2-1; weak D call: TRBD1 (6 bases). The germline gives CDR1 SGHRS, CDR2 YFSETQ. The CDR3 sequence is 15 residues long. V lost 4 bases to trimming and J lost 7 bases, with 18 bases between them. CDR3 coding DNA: TGCGCCAGCAGCCCGACAGGCAATTTGAGGAATGAGCAGTTCTTC. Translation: CASSPTGNLRNEQFF.

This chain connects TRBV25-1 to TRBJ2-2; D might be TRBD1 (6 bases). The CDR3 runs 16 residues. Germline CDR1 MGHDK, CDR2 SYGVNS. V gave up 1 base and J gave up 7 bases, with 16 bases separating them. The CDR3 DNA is TGTGCCAGCAGTGAATTCGGTCCAGGGGCAAACGGGGAGCTGTTTTTT. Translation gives CASSEFGPGANGELFF.

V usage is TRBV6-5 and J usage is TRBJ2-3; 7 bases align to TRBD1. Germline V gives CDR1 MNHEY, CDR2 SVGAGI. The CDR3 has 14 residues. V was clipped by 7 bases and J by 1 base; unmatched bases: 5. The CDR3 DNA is TGTGCCAGCACCAAAACAGGGGGCACAGATACGCAGTATTTT. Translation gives CASTKTGGTDTQYF.

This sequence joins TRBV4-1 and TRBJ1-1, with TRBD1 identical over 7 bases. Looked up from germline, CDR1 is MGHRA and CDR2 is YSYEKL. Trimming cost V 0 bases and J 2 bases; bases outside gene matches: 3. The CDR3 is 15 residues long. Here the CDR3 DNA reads TGCGCCAGCAGCCAAGACAACAGGGGCAACACTGAAGCTTTCTTT. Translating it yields CASSQDNRGNTEAFF.

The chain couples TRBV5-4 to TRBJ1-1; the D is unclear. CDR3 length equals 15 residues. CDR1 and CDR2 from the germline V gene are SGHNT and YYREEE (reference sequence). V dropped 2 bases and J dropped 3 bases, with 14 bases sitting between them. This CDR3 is CASSFRSRADTEAFF. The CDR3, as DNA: TGTGCCAGCAGCTTTCGGTCACGGGCAGACACTGAAGCTTTCTTT.